One and the same sample provided the 5 T cell receptor beta chains below, sequenced in a study of T cells in Graves' hyperthyroidism and ophthalmopathy. RNA transcripts yielded amplified TCR beta CDR3 regions. First-round RT-PCR targeting the TCR CDR3 was performed with the HTBI primer set. MiXCR was run by TCRdb on the multiplex PCR reads, yielding one entry per CDR3 protein. The sample includes approximately 320,000 distinct CDR3 sequences, roughly 17% seen only once; the top ten take around 34%. Sequencing was performed on blood. The receptors originated from a man aged 25-45 years with Graves' hyperthyroidism.

This clonotype was seen many times. The chain links TRBV12-3 or TRBV12-4 to TRBJ2-5; TRBD1 matches at 11 bases. CDR3 length: 15 residues. V lost 5 bases to trimming and J lost 5 bases; unmatched junction nucleotides: 7. CDR3 sequence reads: CASSLTGTGGETQYF. The DNA of the CDR3 is TGTGCCAGCAGTCTCACCGGGACAGGGGGGGAGACCCAGTACTTC.

This clonotype was detected many times. This sequence joins TRBV11-3 and TRBJ2-1, with TRBD2 identical over 9 bases. Germline V gene data show CDR1 as SGHNT and CDR2 as YENEEA. This CDR3 has 16 amino acids. The V segment lost 2 bases and the J segment 6 bases; nucleotides outside the gene matches: 8. The CDR3 sequence: CASSLFRGGRANEQFF. Written as DNA, the CDR3 is TGTGCCAGCAGCTTATTTCGCGGCGGGAGGGCCAATGAGCAGTTCTTC.

This clonotype was detected many times. The gene calls are TRBV11-2 and TRBJ2-3; D gene unclear. The CDR3 loop spans 14 amino acids. V was pared by 8 bases and J by 0 bases, with 12 bases between. The V gene's germline CDR1 is SGHAT and CDR2 FQNNGV. Here the CDR3 DNA reads TGTGCCAGCTCGATTTTCCTTAGCACAGATACGCAGTATTTT. This sequence encodes CASSIFLSTDTQYF.

Ten or more counts support this clonotype. The chain links TRBV11-2 to TRBJ2-3; 11 bases map to TRBD2. In germline, CDR1 is SGHAT, CDR2 FQNNGV. The V and J ends lost 5 bases and 2 bases, in that order; junction bases with no gene match: 3. The CDR3 is made up of 15 amino acids. In nucleotides, the CDR3 is TGTGCCAGCAGCCTTAGCGGGAGGGTCACAGATACGCAGTATTTT. Encoded protein: CASSLSGRVTDTQYF.

The sample holds many counts of this clonotype. The chain recombines TRBV28 with TRBJ2-7; D is unclear. The CDR3 runs 15 residues. Trimming removed 9 bases from V and 0 bases from J, with 18 bases in between. Germline lookup yields CDR1 MDHEN and CDR2 SYDVKM. CDR3 nucleotides: TGTGCCAGTATGCCGGCGGCTTCTAGCTCCTACGAGCAGTACTTC. Amino acid sequence: CASMPAASSSYEQYF.